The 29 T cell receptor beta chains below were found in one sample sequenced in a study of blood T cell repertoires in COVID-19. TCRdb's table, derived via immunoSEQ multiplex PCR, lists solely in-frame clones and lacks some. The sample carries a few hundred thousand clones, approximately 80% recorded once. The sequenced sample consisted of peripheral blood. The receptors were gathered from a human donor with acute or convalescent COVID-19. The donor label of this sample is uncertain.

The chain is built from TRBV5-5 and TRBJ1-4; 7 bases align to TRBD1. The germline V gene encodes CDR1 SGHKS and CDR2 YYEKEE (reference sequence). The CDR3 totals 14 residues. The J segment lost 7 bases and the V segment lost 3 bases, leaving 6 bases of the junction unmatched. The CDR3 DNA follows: TGTGCCAGCAGCTCGTGGACAGGCTTTGAAAAACTGTTTTTT. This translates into CASSSWTGFEKLFF.

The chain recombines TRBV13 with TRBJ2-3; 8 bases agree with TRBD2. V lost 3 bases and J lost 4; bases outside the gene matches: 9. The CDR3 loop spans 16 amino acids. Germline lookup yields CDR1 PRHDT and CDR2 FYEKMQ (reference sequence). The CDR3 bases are TGTGCCAGCAGCTTTAGCGGGGCCGGTTCCCCAGATACGCAGTATTTT. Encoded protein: CASSFSGAGSPDTQYF.

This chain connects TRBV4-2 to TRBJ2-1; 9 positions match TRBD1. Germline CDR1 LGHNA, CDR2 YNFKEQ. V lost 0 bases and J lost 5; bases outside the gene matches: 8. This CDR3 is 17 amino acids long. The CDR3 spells CASSQDWWGQGNNEQFF. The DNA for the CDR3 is TGTGCCAGCAGCCAAGATTGGTGGGGACAGGGTAACAATGAGCAGTTCTTC.

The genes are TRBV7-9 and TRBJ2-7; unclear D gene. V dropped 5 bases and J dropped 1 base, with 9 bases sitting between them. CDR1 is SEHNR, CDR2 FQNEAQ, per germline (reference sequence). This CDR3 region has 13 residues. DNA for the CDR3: TGTGCCAGCAGCGCCACAGAGTCCTACGAGCAGTACTTC. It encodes CASSATESYEQYF. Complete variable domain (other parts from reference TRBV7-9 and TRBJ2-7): DTGVSQNPRHKITKRGQNVTFRCDPISEHNRLYWYRQTLGQGPEFLTYFQNEAQLEKSRLLSDRFSAERPKGSFSTLEIQRTEQGDSAMYLCASSATESYEQYFGPGTRLTVT.

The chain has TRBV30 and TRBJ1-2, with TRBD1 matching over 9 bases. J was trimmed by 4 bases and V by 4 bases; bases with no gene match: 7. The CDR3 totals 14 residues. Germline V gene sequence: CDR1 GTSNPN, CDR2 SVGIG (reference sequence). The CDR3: CAWTEDRGSYGYTF. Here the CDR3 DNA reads TGTGCCTGGACTGAAGACAGGGGGTCCTATGGCTACACCTTC.

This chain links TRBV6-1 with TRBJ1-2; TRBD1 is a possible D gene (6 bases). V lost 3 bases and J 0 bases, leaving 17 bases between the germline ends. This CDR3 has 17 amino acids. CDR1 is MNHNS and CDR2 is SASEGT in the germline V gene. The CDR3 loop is CASSEDSFTLSNYGYTF. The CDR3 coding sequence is TGTGCCAGCAGTGAGGACAGTTTTACATTGTCTAACTATGGCTACACCTTC.

Here the CDR3 reads CASTPRTGGTGELFF. The CDR3 DNA follows: TGCGCCAGCACCCCGAGGACAGGTGGCACCGGGGAGCTGTTTTTT. The chain couples TRBV5-1 to TRBJ2-2, with 7 bases lining up with TRBD1. Germline V gene data show CDR1 as SGHRS and CDR2 as YFSETQ. Trimming at V came to 6 bases and at J to 4 bases, leaving 9 bases not matched to a gene. The CDR3 is 15 amino acids.

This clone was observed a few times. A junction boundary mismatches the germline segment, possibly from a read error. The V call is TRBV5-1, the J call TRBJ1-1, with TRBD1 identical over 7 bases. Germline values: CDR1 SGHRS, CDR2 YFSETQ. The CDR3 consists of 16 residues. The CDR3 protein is CASSLGHRGRNAEAFF. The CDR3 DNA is TGCGCCAGCAGCTTGGGCCACAGGGGAAGGAACGCTGAAGCTTTCTTT. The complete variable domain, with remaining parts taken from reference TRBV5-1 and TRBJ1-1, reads KAGVTQTPRYLIKTRGQQVTLSCSPISGHRSVSWYQQTPGQGLQFLFEYFSETQRNKGNFPGRFSGRQFSNSRSEMNVSTLELGDSALYLCASSLGHRGRNAEAFFGQGTRLTVV.

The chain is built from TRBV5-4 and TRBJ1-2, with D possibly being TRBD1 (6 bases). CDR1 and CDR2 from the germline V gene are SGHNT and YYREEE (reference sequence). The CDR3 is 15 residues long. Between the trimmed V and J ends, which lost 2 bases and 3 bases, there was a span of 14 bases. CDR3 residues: CASSFSFRTDYGYTF. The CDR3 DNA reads TGTGCCAGCAGCTTCAGTTTCCGGACAGACTATGGCTACACCTTC.

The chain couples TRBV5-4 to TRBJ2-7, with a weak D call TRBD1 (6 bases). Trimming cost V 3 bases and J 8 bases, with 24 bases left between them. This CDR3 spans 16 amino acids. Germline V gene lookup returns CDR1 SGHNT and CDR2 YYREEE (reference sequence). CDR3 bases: TGTGCCAGCAGCTCACAGGGCAGGGCGCTCTCTACGAAGCAGTACTTC. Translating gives CASSSQGRALSTKQYF.

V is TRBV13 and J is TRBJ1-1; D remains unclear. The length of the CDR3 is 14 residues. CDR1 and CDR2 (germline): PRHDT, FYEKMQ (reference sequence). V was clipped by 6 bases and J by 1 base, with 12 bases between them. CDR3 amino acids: CASSRGRGNTEAFF. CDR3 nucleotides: TGTGCCAGCAGTCGCGGGCGAGGGAACACTGAAGCTTTCTTT.

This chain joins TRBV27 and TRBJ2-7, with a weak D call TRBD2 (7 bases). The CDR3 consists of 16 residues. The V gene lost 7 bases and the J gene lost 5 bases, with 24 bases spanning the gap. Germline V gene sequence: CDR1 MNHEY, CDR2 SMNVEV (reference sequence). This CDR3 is CASTKTARGARDEQYF. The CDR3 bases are TGTGCCAGCACCAAAACCGCTCGGGGGGCGAGAGACGAGCAGTACTTC.

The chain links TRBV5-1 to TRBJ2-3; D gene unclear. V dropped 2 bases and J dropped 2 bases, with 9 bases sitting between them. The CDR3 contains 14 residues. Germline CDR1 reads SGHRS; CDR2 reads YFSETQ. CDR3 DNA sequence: TGCGCCAGCAGCTTCGAGGTCCCCACAGATACGCAGTATTTT. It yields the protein CASSFEVPTDTQYF.

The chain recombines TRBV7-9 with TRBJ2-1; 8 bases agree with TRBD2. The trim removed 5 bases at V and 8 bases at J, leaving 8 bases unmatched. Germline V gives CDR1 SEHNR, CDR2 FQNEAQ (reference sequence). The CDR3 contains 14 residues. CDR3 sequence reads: CASSHSGIGDEQFF. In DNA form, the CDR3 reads TGTGCCAGCAGCCATAGCGGGATAGGTGATGAGCAGTTCTTC.

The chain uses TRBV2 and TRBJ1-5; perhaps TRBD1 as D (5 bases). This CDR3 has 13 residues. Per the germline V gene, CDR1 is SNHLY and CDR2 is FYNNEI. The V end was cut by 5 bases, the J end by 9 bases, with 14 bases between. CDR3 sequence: CASSNDRVRPQHF. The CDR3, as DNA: TGTGCCAGCAGTAACGACAGAGTCCGGCCCCAGCATTTT.

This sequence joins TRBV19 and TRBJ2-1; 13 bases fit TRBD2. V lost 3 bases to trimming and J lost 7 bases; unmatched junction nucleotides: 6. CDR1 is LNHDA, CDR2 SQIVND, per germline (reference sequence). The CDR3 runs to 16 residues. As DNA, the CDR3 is TGTGCCAGTAGTATCGGACTAGCGGGAGTTCATAATGAGCAGTTCTTC. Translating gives CASSIGLAGVHNEQFF.

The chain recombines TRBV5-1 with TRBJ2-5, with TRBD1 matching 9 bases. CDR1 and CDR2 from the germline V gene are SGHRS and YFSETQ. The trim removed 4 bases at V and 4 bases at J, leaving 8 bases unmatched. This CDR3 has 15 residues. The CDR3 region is CASSPGTGPRETQYF. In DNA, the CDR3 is TGCGCCAGCAGCCCAGGGACAGGGCCCCGAGAGACCCAGTACTTC. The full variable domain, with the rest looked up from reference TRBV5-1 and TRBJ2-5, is KAGVTQTPRYLIKTRGQQVTLSCSPISGHRSVSWYQQTPGQGLQFLFEYFSETQRNKGNFPGRFSGRQFSNSRSEMNVSTLELGDSALYLCASSPGTGPRETQYFGPGTRLLVL.

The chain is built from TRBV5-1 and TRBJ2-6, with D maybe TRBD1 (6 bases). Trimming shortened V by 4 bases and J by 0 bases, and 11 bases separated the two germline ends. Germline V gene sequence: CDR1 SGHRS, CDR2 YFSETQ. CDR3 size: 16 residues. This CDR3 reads CASSLGQSSGANVLTF. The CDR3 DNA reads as TGCGCCAGCAGCCTAGGACAGAGCTCTGGGGCCAACGTCCTGACTTTC.

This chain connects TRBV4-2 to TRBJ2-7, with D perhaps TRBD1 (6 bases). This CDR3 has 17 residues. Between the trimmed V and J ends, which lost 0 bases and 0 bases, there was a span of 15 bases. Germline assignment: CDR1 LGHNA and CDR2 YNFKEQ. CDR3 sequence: CASSQESGVPISYEQYF. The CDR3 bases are TGTGCCAGCAGCCAAGAATCAGGGGTTCCTATCTCCTACGAGCAGTACTTC.

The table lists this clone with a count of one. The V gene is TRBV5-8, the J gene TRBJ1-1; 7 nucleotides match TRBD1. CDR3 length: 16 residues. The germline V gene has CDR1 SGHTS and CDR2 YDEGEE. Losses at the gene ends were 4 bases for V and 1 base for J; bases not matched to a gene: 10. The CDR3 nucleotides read TGTGCCAGCAGCATCTACAGGGGCCGTCCGAACACTGAAGCTTTCTTT. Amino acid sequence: CASSIYRGRPNTEAFF.

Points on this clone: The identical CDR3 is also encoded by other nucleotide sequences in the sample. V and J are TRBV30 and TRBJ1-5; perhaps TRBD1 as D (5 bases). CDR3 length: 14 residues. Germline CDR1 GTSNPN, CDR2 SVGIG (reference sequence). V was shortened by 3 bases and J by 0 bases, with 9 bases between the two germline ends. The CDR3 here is CAWSAGYSNQPQHF. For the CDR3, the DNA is TGTGCCTGGAGCGCAGGGTATAGCAATCAGCCCCAGCATTTT.

CDR3 region: CASSRRGTEAFF. The CDR3 DNA sequence: TGTGCCAGCAGCCGCAGGGGGACTGAAGCTTTCTTT. This sequence joins TRBV27 and TRBJ1-1, with 7 nucleotides matching TRBD1. V shed 6 bases, J shed 5 bases, and the junction held 3 bases outside the gene matches. The CDR3 is made up of 12 amino acids. Germline V gene sequence: CDR1 MNHEY, CDR2 SMNVEV (reference sequence).

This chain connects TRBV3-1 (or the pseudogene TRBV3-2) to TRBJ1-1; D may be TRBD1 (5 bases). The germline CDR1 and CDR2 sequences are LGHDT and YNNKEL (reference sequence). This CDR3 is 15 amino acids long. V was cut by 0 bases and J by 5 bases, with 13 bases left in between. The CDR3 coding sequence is TGTGCCAGCAGCCAAGATAGGGCAGGGTTTACTGAAGCTTTCTTT. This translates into CASSQDRAGFTEAFF.

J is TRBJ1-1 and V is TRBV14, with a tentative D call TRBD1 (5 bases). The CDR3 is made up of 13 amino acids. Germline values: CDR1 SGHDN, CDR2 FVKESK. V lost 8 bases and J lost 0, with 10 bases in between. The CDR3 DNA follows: TGTGCCAGCCGACAGTCCATGAACACTGAAGCTTTCTTT. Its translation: CASRQSMNTEAFF.

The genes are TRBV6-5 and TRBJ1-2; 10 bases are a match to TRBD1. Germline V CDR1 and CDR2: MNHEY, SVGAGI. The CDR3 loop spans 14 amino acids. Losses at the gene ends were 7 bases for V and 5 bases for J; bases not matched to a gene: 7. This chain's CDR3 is CASNLGTGVYGYTF. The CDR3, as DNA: TGTGCCAGCAACTTGGGGACAGGGGTGTATGGCTACACCTTC.

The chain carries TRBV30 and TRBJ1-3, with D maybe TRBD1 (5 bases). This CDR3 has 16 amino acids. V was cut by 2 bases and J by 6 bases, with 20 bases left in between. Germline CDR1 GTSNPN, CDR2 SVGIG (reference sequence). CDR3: CAWSPSRVRGENTIYF. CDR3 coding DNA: TGTGCCTGGAGTCCCTCCAGGGTTAGGGGTGAAAACACCATATATTTT.

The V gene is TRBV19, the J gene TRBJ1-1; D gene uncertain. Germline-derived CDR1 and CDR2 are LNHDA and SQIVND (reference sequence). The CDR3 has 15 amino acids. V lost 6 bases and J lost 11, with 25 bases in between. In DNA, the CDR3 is TGTGCCAGTAGCCGGGATTGGGCCGGGATCGGCTTGGCTTTCTTT. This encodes CASSRDWAGIGLAFF.

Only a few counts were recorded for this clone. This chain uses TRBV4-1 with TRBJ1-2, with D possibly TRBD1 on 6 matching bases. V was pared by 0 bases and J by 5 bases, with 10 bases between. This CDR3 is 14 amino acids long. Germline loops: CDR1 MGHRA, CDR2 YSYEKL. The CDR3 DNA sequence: TGCGCCAGCAGCCAAGATGAAAGGGGGTATGGCTACACCTTC. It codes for CASSQDERGYGYTF.

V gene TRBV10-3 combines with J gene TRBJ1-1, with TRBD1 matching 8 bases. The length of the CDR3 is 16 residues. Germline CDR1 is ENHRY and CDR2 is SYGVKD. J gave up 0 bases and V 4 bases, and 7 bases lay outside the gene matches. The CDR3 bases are TGTGCCATCAGTGTGTCGGGACAGGACATGAACACTGAAGCTTTCTTT. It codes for CAISVSGQDMNTEAFF.